This entry is about one TCR beta chain. Its target is not known. A read error may account for a junction end that differs from germline. A split of CD4+ cells into CD45RA+ naive and CD45RA-negative memory subsets was performed. CDR1 SGHTA and CDR2 FQGNSA come from the germline V gene. The CDR3 is 13 amino acids. This entry is derived from a study of shared clonotypes between healthy human individuals. Study-wide results and caveats: Sharing across four donors was highest in naive CD4 (around 5%) and lowest in memory CD8 (roughly 0.4%). Compared with memory subsets, naive subsets generally had larger estimated richness. Among donors, the sharing of clonotypes was expected to be influenced by sequencing depth.

Produced via immunoSEQ multiplex PCR; TCRdb's table is partial and in-frame only. The data hold more than 2,000,000 clones, with more than 90% observed a single time. The sequencing input was naive CD4+ T cells sorted from blood. This sample's subset: CD45RA+ positively selected. The receptor comes from a man younger than 35 in good health. This chain uses TRBV7-2 with TRBJ1-5; D gene unclear. CDR3 residues: CASSLGSKQPQHF. In DNA, the CDR3 is TGTGCCAGCAGCTTGGGCAGCAAGCAGCCCCAGCATTTT.